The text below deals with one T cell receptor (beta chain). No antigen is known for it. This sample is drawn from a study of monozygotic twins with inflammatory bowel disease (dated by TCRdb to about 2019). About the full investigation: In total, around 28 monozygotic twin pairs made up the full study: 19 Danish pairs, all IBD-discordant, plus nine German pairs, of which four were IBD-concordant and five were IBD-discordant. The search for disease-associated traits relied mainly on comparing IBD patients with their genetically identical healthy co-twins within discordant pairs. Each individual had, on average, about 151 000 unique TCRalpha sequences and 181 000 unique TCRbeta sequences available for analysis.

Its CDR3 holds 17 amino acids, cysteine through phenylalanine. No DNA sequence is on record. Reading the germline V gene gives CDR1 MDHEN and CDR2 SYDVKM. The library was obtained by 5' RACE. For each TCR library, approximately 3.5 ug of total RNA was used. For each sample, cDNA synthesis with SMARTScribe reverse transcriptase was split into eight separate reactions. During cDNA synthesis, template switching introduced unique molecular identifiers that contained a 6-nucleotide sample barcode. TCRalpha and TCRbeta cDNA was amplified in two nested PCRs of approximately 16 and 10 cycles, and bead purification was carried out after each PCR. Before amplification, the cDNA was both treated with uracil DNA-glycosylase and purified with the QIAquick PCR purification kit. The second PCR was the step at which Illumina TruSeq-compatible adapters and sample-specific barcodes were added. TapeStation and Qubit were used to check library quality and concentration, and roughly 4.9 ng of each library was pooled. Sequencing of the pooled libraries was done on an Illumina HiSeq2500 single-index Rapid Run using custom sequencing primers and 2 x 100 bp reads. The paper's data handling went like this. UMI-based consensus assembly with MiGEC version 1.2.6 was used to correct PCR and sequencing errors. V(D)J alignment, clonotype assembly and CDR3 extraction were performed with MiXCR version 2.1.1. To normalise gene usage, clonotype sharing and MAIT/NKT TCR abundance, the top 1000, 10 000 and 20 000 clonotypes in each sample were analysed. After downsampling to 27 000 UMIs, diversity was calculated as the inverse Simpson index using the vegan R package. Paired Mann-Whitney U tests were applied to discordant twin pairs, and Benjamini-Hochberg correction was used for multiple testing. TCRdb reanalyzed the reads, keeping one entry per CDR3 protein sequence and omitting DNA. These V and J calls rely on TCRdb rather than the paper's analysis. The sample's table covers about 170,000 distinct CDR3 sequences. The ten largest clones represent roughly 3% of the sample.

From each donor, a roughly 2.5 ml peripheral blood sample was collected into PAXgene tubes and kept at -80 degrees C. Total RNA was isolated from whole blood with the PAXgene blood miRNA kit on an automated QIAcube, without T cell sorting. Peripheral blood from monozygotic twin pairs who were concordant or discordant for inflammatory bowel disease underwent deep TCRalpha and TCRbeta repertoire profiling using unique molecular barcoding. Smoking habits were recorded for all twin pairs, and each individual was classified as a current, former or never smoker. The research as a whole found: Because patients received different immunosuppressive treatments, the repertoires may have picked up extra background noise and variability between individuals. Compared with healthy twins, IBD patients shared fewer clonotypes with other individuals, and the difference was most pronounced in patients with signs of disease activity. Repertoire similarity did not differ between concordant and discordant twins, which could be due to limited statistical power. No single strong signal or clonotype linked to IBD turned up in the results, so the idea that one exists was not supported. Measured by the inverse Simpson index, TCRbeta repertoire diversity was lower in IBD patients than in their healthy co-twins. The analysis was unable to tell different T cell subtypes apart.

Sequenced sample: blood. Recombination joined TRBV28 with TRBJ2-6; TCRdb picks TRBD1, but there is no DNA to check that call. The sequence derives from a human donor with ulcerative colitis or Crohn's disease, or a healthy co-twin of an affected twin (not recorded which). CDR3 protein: CASSPSTGYSGANVLTF.